Below, one TCR beta chain is given with its context. Looked up from germline, CDR1 is SGHRS and CDR2 is YFSETQ. This CDR3 contains 12 residues. The V segment lost 0 bases and the J segment 14 bases; nucleotides outside the gene matches: 4. A single record per CDR3 protein comes from TCRdb applying MiXCR to the 5' RACE reads. The data show roughly 450,000 distinct CDR3 sequences, about 20% seen once. The entry originates in a study of T-cell memory formation after mild COVID-19. Sequenced material: PBMCs or a T cell subset sorted from them (not recorded which). The clonotype was recovered from a man younger than 35 who had mild COVID-19 (a few samples of this study predate the infection). Cell type and time point are not known. The genes are TRBV5-1 and TRBJ2-1, with 8 bases identical to TRBD2. The CDR3 nucleotides are TGCGCCAGCAGCTTGGATAGCGGGGATAAGTTCTTC. It yields the protein CASSLDSGDKFF.